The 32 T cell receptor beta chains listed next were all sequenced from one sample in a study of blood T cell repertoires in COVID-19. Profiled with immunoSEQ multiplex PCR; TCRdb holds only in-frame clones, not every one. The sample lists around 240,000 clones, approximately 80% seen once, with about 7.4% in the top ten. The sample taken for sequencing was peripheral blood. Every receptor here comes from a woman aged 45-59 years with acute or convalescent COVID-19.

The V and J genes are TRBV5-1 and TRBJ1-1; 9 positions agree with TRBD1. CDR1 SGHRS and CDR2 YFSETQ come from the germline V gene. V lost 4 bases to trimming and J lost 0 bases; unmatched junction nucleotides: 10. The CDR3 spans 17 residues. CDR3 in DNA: TGCGCCAGCAGCCGGGACCCGGGACAGGGTTTGAACACTGAAGCTTTCTTT. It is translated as CASSRDPGQGLNTEAFF.

CDR3 coding DNA: TGTGCCAGCAGTGAACTCAAGGGAGCCCAAGAGACCCAGTACTTC. Translated: CASSELKGAQETQYF. The chain carries TRBV6-1 and TRBJ2-5; D is possibly TRBD2 (5 bases). The length of the CDR3 is 15 residues. V shed 2 bases and J shed 1 base, with 11 bases lying between them. Per the germline V gene, CDR1 is MNHNS and CDR2 is SASEGT.

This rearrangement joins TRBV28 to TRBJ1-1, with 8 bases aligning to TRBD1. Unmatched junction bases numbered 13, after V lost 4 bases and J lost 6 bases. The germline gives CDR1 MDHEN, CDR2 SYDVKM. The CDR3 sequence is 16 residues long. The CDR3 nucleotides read TGTGCCAGCAGTTCATCTCCAGGACAGGGATCCCCTGAAGCTTTCTTT. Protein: CASSSSPGQGSPEAFF.

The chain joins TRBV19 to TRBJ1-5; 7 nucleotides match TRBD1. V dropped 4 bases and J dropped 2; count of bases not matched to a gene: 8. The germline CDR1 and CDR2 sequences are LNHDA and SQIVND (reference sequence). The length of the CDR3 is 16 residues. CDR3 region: CASSTPHRGGNQPQHF. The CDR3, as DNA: TGTGCCAGTAGTACCCCCCACAGGGGTGGCAATCAGCCCCAGCATTTT.

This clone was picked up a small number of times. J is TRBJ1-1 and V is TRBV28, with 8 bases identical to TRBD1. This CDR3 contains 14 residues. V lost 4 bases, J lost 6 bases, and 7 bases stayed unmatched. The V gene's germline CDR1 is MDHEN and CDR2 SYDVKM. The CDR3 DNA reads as TGTGCCAGCAGTTGGTCGGACAGGGAGGCTGAAGCTTTCTTT. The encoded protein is CASSWSDREAEAFF. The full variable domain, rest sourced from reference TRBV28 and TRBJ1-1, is DVKVTQSSRYLVKRTGEKVFLECVQDMDHENMFWYRQDPGLGLRLIYFSYDVKMKEKGDIPEGYSVSREKKERFSLILESASTNQTSMYLCASSWSDREAEAFFGQGTRLTVV.

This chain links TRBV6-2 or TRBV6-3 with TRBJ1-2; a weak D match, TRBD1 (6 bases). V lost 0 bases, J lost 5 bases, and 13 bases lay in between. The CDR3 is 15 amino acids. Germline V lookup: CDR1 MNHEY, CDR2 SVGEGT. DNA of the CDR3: TGTGCCAGCAGTTACTCGTCCGGGACACCTTATGGCTACACCTTC. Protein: CASSYSSGTPYGYTF.

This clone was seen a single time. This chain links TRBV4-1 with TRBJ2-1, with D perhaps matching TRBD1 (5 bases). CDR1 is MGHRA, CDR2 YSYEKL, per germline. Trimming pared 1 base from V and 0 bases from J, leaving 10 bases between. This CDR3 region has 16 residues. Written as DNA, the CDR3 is TGCGCCAGCAGCCAAGCTTGGACACGCTCCTACAATGAGCAGTTCTTC. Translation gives CASSQAWTRSYNEQFF.

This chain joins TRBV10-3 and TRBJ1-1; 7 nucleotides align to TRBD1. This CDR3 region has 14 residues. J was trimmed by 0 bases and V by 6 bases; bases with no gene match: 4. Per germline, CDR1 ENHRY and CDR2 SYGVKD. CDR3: CAIRGTAMNTEAFF. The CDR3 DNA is TGTGCCATCAGAGGGACAGCCATGAACACTGAAGCTTTCTTT.

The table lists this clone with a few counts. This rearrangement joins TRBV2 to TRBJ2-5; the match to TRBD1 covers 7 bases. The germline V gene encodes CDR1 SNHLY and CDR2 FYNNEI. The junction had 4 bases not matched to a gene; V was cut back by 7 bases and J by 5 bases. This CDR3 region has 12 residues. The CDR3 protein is CASIGQEETQYF. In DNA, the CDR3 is TGTGCCAGCATCGGACAGGAGGAGACCCAGTACTTC.

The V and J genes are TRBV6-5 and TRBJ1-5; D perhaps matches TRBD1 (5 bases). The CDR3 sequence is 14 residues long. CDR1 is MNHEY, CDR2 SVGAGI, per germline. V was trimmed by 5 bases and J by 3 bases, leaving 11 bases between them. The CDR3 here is CASSIDSSNQPQHF. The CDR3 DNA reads TGTGCCAGCAGTATCGACAGCTCCAATCAGCCCCAGCATTTT.

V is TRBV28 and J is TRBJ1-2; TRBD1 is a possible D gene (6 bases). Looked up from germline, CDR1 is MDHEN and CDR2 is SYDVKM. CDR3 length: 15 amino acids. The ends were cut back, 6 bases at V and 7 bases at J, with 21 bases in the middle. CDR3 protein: CASSSSGTPSRGYTF. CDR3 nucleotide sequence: TGTGCCAGCAGCTCCAGCGGGACACCTTCTCGTGGCTACACCTTC.

The CDR3 bases are TGTGCCAGTAGTACTAACCCTCTAGCGGGGGCGTCCTACGAGCAGTACTTC. This translates into CASSTNPLAGASYEQYF. The chain links TRBV19 to TRBJ2-7; 10 bases are a match to TRBD2. There are 17 residues in the CDR3. V dropped 4 bases and J dropped 1; count of bases not matched to a gene: 10. Germline V gives CDR1 LNHDA, CDR2 SQIVND (reference sequence).

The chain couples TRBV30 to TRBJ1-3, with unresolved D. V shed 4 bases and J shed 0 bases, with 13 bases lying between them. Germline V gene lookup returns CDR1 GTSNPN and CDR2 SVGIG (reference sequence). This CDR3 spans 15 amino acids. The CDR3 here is CAWKLDSSSGNTIYF. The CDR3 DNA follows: TGTGCCTGGAAGTTGGACTCGAGCTCTGGAAACACCATATATTTT.

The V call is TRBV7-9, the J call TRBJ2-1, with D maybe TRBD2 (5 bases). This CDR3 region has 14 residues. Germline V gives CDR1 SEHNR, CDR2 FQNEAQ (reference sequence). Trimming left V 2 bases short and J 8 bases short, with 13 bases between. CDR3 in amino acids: CASSLRGRVDEQFF. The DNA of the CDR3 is TGTGCCAGCAGCTTACGGGGTAGGGTGGATGAGCAGTTCTTC.

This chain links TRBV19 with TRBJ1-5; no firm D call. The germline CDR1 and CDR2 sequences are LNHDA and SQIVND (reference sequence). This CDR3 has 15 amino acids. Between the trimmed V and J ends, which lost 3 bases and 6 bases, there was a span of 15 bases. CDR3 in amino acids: CASSMRGSEGQPQHF. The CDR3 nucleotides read TGTGCCAGTAGTATGCGAGGATCCGAGGGTCAGCCCCAGCATTTT.

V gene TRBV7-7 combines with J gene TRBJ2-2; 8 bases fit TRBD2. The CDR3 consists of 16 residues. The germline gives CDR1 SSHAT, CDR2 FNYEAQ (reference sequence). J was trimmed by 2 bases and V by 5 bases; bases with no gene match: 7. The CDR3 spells CASSHRSGGNTGELFF. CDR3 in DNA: TGTGCCAGCAGCCACAGGAGCGGGGGTAACACCGGGGAGCTGTTTTTT.

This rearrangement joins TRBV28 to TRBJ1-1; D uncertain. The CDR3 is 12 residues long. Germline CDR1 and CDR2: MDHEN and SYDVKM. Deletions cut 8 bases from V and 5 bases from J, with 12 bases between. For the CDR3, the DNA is TGTGCCAGCGAGGTTCGGGGAACTGAAGCTTTCTTT. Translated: CASEVRGTEAFF.

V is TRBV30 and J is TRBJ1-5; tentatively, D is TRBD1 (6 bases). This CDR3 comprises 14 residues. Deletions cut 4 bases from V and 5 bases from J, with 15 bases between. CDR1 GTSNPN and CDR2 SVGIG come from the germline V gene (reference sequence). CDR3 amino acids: CAWTKPGGYQPQHF. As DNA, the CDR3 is TGTGCCTGGACCAAACCGGGGGGCTATCAGCCCCAGCATTTT.

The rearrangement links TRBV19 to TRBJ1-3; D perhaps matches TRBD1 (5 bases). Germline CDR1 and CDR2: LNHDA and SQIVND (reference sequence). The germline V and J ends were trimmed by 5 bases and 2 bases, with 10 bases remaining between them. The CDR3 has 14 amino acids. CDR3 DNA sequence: TGTGCCAGTAGTGCCGCAGGGACTGGAAACACCATATATTTT. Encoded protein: CASSAAGTGNTIYF.

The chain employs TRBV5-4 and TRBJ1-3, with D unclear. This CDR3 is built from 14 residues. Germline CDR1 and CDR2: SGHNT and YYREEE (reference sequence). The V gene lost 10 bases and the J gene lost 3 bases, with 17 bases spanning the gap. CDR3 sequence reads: CAGTTTGGGNTIYF. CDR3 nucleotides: TGTGCCGGAACCACCACGGGTGGTGGAAACACCATATATTTT. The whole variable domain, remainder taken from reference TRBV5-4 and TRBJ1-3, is ETGVTQSPTHLIKTRGQQVTLRCSSQSGHNTVSWYQQALGQGPQFIFQYYREEENGRGNFPPRFSGLQFPNYSSELNVNALELDDSALYLCAGTTTGGGNTIYFGEGSWLTVV.

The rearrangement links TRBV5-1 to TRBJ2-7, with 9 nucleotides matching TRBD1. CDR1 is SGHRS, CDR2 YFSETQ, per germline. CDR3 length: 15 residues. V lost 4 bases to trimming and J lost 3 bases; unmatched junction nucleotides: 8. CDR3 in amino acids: CASSLGAGQGYEQYF. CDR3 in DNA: TGCGCCAGCAGCCTGGGGGCGGGACAGGGCTACGAGCAGTACTTC.

CDR3: CASSSLAGGPDEQFF. CDR3 DNA: TGTGCCAGCAGCTCCCTAGCGGGAGGGCCGGATGAGCAGTTCTTC. The V call is TRBV11-3, the J call TRBJ2-1; 12 nucleotides line up with TRBD2. J gave up 8 bases and V 4 bases, and 6 bases lay outside the gene matches. The CDR3 consists of 15 residues. CDR1 SGHNT and CDR2 YENEEA come from the germline V gene.

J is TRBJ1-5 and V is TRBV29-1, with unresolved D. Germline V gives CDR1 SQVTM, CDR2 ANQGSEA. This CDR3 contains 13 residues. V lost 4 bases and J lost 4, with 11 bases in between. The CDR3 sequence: CSVVWGANQPQHF. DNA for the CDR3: TGCAGCGTTGTGTGGGGAGCAAATCAGCCCCAGCATTTT.

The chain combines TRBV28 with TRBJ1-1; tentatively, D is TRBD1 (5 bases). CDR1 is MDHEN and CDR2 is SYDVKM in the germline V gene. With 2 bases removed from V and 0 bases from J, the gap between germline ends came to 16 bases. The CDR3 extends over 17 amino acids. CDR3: CASSLISGGGMNTEAFF. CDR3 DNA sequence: TGTGCCAGCAGTTTAATTTCGGGGGGTGGCATGAACACTGAAGCTTTCTTT.

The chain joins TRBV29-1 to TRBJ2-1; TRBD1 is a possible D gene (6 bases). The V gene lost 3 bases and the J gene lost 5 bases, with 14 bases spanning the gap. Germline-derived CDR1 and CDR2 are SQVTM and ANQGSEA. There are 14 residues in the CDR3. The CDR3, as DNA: TGCAGCGTTGACGACAGGCCACGGGACAATGAGCAGTTCTTC. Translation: CSVDDRPRDNEQFF.

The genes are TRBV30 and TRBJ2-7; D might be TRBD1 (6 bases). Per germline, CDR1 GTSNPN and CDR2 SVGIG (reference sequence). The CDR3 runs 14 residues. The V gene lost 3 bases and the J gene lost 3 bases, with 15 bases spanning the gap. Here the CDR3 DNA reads TGTGCCTGGAGCCTAGGTGGCAGGGGCTACGAGCAGTACTTC. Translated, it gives CAWSLGGRGYEQYF.

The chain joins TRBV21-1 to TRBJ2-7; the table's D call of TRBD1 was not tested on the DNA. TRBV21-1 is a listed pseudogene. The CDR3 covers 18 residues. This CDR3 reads CASSLPDRGLTRIYEQYF. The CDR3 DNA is TGTGCCAGCAGCCTTCCCGACAGGGGCTTGACCCGAATTTACGAGCAGTACTTC.

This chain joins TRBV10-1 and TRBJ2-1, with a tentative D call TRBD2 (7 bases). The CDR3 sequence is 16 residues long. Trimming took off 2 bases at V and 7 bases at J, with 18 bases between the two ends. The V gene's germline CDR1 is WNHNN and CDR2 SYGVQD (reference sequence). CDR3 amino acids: CASSERGGDTWNEQFF. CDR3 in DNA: TGCGCCAGCAGTGAGAGGGGAGGGGACACATGGAATGAGCAGTTCTTC.

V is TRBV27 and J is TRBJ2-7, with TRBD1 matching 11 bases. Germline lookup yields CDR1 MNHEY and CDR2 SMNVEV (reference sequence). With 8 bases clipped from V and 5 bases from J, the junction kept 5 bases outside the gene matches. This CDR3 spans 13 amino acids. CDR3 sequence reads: CASHRTGGHEQYF. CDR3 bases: TGTGCCAGCCACCGGACAGGGGGCCACGAGCAGTACTTC.

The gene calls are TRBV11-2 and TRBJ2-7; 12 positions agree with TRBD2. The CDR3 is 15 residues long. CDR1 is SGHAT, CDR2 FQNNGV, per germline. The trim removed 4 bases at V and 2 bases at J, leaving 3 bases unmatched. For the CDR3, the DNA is TGTGCCAGCAGCTCGAGGACTAGCGGGGCCTACGAGCAGTACTTC. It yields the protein CASSSRTSGAYEQYF.

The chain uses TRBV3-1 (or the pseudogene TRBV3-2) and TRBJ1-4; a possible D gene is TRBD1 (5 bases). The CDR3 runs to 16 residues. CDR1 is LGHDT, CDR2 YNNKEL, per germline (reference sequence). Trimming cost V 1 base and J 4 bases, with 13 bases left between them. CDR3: CASSQGWGDSNEKLFF. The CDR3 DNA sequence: TGTGCCAGCAGCCAAGGATGGGGTGACAGTAATGAAAAACTGTTTTTT.

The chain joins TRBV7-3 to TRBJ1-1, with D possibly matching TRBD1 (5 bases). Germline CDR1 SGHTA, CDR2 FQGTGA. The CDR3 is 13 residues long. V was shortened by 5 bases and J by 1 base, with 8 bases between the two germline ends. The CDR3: CASSKTANTEAFF. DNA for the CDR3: TGTGCCAGCAGCAAGACAGCGAACACTGAAGCTTTCTTT.